The count of the clone carrying this T cell receptor beta chain is one. The antigen is undetermined. At one end the junction does not follow the germline gene, possibly because of a read error. The CDR3 covers 12 residues. A sample-barcoded 5' primer and a J-beta primer mix were used in a second PCR of roughly 7 to 12 cycles. TCRdb independently ran MiXCR on the 5' RACE reads; one entry per CDR3 protein. This sample has about 580,000 distinct CDR3 sequences, with under 55% found just once. The sample belongs to a study of blood T cells in healthy people across ages. General study results and limits: Estimated diversity across one million T cells was deemed an underestimate.

Sequenced sample: blood. The clonotype originates from a man older than 75 in good health. The chain carries TRBV12-3 or TRBV12-4 and TRBJ1-6, with unresolved D. CDR3 amino acids: CAGSRPNSPLHF. The CDR3 bases are TGTGCCGGCAGTCGACCGAATTCACCCCTCCACTTT.